This passage covers 12 T cell receptor beta chains from one sample sequenced in a study of T cell responses to AZD1222 COVID-19 vaccine (dated by TCRdb to the early 2020s). Library preparation employed the immunoSEQ multiplex PCR assay. TCRdb's version of the immuneACCESS table is confined to in-frame rearrangements and falls short of the full clone set. An unresolved V gene accounts for under half of the shortfall where checked; the remainder is of unknown origin. The table for this sample lists about 140,000 clones; roughly 90% of them were counted only once. Around 1.2% of the sample is taken by the ten largest. Per the publication, the time point label means: about 28 days (+/-7) after the second vaccine dose. The specimen comprised peripheral blood, sampled 28 days after the second AZD1222 dose. All receptors come from an adult who received the AZD1222 COVID-19 vaccine.

The chain has TRBV19 and TRBJ2-1, with D perhaps matching TRBD1 or TRBD2 (5 bases each). Trimming stripped 7 bases from V and 1 base from J, with 17 bases between. The germline CDR1 and CDR2 sequences are LNHDA and SQIVND (reference sequence). The CDR3 loop spans 16 amino acids. As DNA, the CDR3 is TGTGCCAGTACCGCGGTGGGGGACCCATCCTACAATGAGCAGTTCTTC. Protein: CASTAVGDPSYNEQFF.

The rearrangement joins TRBV11-2 to TRBJ2-7, with TRBD1 matching over 7 bases. Per the germline V gene, CDR1 is SGHAT and CDR2 is FQNNGV. The CDR3 sequence is 15 residues long. J was trimmed by 3 bases and V by 0 bases; bases with no gene match: 5. CDR3 nucleotides: TGTGCCAGCAGCTTAGAAAGTGGGACAGTCTACGAGCAGTACTTC. Protein product: CASSLESGTVYEQYF.

The gene calls are TRBV5-1 and TRBJ2-1; 10 bases agree with TRBD2. Unmatched junction bases numbered 15, after V lost 3 bases and J lost 9 bases. CDR1 and CDR2 from the germline V gene are SGHRS and YFSETQ. The CDR3 is made up of 17 amino acids. CDR3 in DNA: TGCGCCAGCAGCTCTGGACCCAGGAGCGGGGGGGCCAGTGAGCAGTTCTTC. Translation gives CASSSGPRSGGASEQFF.

The chain employs TRBV12-3 or TRBV12-4 and TRBJ2-7; D gene ambiguous. The CDR3 has 11 residues. V lost 5 bases, J lost 3 bases, and 5 bases lay in between. In DNA, the CDR3 is TGTGCCAGCAGTCTCCTCTACGAGCAGTACTTC. Its protein is CASSLLYEQYF.

The chain links TRBV19 to TRBJ1-5, with no clear D. The CDR3 has 13 amino acids. The V and J ends lost 7 bases and 6 bases respectively, with 13 bases between them. The V gene's germline CDR1 is LNHDA and CDR2 SQIVND (reference sequence). CDR3 nucleotides: TGTGCCAGTAATTTTGGGAGCGGTCAGCCCCAGCATTTT. Amino acids: CASNFGSGQPQHF. Full variable domain (outside the CDR3, taken from reference TRBV19 and TRBJ1-5): DGGITQSPKYLFRKEGQNVTLSCEQNLNHDAMYWYRQDPGQGLRLIYYSQIVNDFQKGDIAEGYSVSREKKESFPLTVTSAQKNPTAFYLCASNFGSGQPQHFGDGTRLSIL.

This clone was observed a single time. At one end the junction does not follow the germline gene, possibly because of a read error. This rearrangement joins TRBV7-7 to TRBJ1-1; D is unresolved. Germline V lookup: CDR1 SSHAT, CDR2 FNYEAQ (reference sequence). The CDR3 runs to 13 residues. The CDR3: CASSPGPGTEAFF. The CDR3 coding sequence is TGTGCTAGCAGCCCCGGCCCGGGCACTGAAGCTTTCTTT.

The chain uses TRBV2 and TRBJ1-1; tentatively, D is TRBD1 (6 bases). Germline assignment: CDR1 SNHLY and CDR2 FYNNEI. The length of the CDR3 is 13 residues. The ends were cut back, 10 bases at V and 0 bases at J, with 12 bases in the middle. The CDR3 DNA reads TGTGCCAACCACAGGGAAATGAACACTGAAGCTTTCTTT. Translating gives CANHREMNTEAFF.

The chain uses TRBV7-8 and TRBJ2-7; 7 positions match TRBD2. The CDR3 consists of 15 residues. CDR1 is SGHVS, CDR2 FQNEAQ, per germline. V was pared by 5 bases and J by 5 bases, with 12 bases of the junction left unmatched. The CDR3 reads CASSRRPGGLDEQYF. The CDR3 DNA reads as TGTGCCAGCAGCCGGAGGCCGGGAGGTCTCGACGAGCAGTACTTC. Together with reference TRBV7-8 and TRBJ2-7, the CDR3 gives the full variable domain: GAGVSQSPRYKVAKRGQDVALRCDPISGHVSLFWYQQALGQGPEFLTYFQNEAQLDKSGLPSDRFFAERPEGSVSTLKIQRTQQEDSAVYLCASSRRPGGLDEQYFGPGTRLTVT.

The rearrangement uses TRBV7-8 and TRBJ2-2, with D hard to call. The V gene's germline CDR1 is SGHVS and CDR2 FQNEAQ. This CDR3 is built from 17 residues. Trimming left V 4 bases short and J 7 bases short, with 22 bases between. This chain's CDR3 is CASSSRGSRTSSGELFF. As DNA, the CDR3 is TGTGCCAGCAGCTCAAGAGGCAGTCGTACATCCAGCGGGGAGCTGTTTTTT.

This clone appeared a single time. The V and J genes are TRBV9 and TRBJ2-5, with 8 bases matching TRBD1. CDR1 SGDLS and CDR2 YYNGEE come from the germline V gene. The CDR3 consists of 15 residues. Germline trimming cut 2 bases from V and 5 bases from J; bases unmatched to any gene: 8. CDR3 nucleotides: TGTGCCAGCAGCGTGGGACAGGCATCACGGGAGACCCAGTACTTC. Translation gives CASSVGQASRETQYF.

The rearrangement links TRBV5-5 to TRBJ2-5, with D perhaps matching TRBD2 (7 bases). The CDR3 spans 13 residues. Trimming cost V 0 bases and J 5 bases, with 8 bases left between them. From germline, CDR1 is SGHKS and CDR2 YYEKEE (reference sequence). The CDR3 region is CASSLGGGETQYF. The CDR3 nucleotides read TGTGCCAGCAGCTTGGGGGGGGGCGAGACCCAGTACTTC.

The chain links TRBV10-2 to TRBJ2-3, with D unclear. Germline CDR1 and CDR2: WSHSY and SAAADI. There are 14 residues in the CDR3. With 3 bases removed from V and 2 bases from J, the gap between germline ends came to 9 bases. The DNA for the CDR3 is TGCGCCAGCAGTGATTCGCCAAACACAGATACGCAGTATTTT. Amino acids: CASSDSPNTDTQYF.